This is a list of T cell receptor beta chains from one sample in a study of CD8 T cells in Susac syndrome. MiXCR, run by TCRdb on the immunoSEQ multiplex PCR reads, gives a single entry per CDR3 protein. The sample comprises around 270,000 distinct CDR3 sequences, around 85% of which are singletons, and about 0.22% rests with the top ten. Material for sequencing was CD8+ T cells from PBMCs. The receptor source for this set is a human donor with multiple sclerosis. The CDR3 runs from the conserved cysteine through the conserved F or W. Each record gives: clone size, V gene, D gene, CDR3 protein. The D gene is left open where the match is weak. Size values are once, few and many counts, or a class for expanded clones, and some rows have none.

clone_size: NA
v_call: TRBV25-1
d_call: NA
cdr3_aa: CASSESKGVFIYQETQYF

clone_size: NA
v_call: TRBV28
d_call: TRBD2
cdr3_aa: CASSSLAGRHEQYF

clone_size: once
v_call: TRBV19
d_call: TRBD2
cdr3_aa: CASNMREFDEQFF

clone_size: NA
v_call: TRBV2
d_call: NA
cdr3_aa: CASSEHLPSYNEQFF

clone_size: NA
v_call: TRBV7-6
d_call: TRBD2
cdr3_aa: CASSLLAGGSPYNEQFF

clone_size: NA
v_call: TRBV30
d_call: NA
cdr3_aa: CAWSLGGGAGQYF

clone_size: NA
v_call: TRBV11-3
d_call: NA
cdr3_aa: CASSLNGLSGNTIYF

clone_size: NA
v_call: TRBV7-2
d_call: NA
cdr3_aa: CASSLEGTLAKNIQYF

clone_size: NA
v_call: TRBV7-9
d_call: NA
cdr3_aa: CASSGVTGYQETQYF

clone_size: NA
v_call: TRBV20-1
d_call: TRBD1
cdr3_aa: CSAGDSDTGELFF

clone_size: few
v_call: TRBV4-3
d_call: NA
cdr3_aa: CASSQDYRLKYF

clone_size: NA
v_call: TRBV6-2/TRBV6-3
d_call: NA
cdr3_aa: CASTERNYGYTF

clone_size: NA
v_call: TRBV2
d_call: TRBD2
cdr3_aa: CASSLSREKSYNEQFF

clone_size: NA
v_call: TRBV7-6
d_call: NA
cdr3_aa: CASSPSVSGYEQYF

clone_size: NA
v_call: TRBV4-3
d_call: TRBD2
cdr3_aa: CASSHLGLAGETQYF

clone_size: NA
v_call: TRBV30
d_call: NA
cdr3_aa: CAWTGGRGGYEQYF

clone_size: NA
v_call: TRBV12-3/TRBV12-4
d_call: TRBD1
cdr3_aa: CASSLGTGVYTF

clone_size: NA
v_call: TRBV13
d_call: NA
cdr3_aa: CASSSLRESLREQYF

clone_size: NA
v_call: TRBV25-1
d_call: NA
cdr3_aa: CASSEGGGGRETQYF

clone_size: once
v_call: TRBV27
d_call: NA
cdr3_aa: CASSFGRGINEQYF

clone_size: NA
v_call: TRBV11-2
d_call: NA
cdr3_aa: CASSSDVTWISYNEQFF

clone_size: NA
v_call: TRBV11-2
d_call: NA
cdr3_aa: CASSLDPTSTEAFF

clone_size: NA
v_call: TRBV4-2
d_call: TRBD2
cdr3_aa: CASSQDWREGGPNEQFF

clone_size: NA
v_call: TRBV10-2
d_call: NA
cdr3_aa: CASSDLAGLAKNIQYF

clone_size: once
v_call: TRBV7-3
d_call: NA
cdr3_aa: CASSLNPGTYHHWPYEQYF

clone_size: once
v_call: TRBV10-3
d_call: NA
cdr3_aa: CAIKTRDSYEQYF

clone_size: NA
v_call: TRBV6-5
d_call: NA
cdr3_aa: CASSYEGGPLQETQYF

clone_size: NA
v_call: TRBV19
d_call: NA
cdr3_aa: CASSNEESGNTIYF

clone_size: few
v_call: TRBV7-8
d_call: NA
cdr3_aa: CASSLAQGKTEAFF

clone_size: NA
v_call: TRBV28
d_call: NA
cdr3_aa: CASSWGQWYEQFF

clone_size: NA
v_call: TRBV7-9
d_call: TRBD2
cdr3_aa: CASSFYLGFGSGRGNEQFF

clone_size: NA
v_call: TRBV24-1
d_call: TRBD2
cdr3_aa: CATRSGGGEQYF

clone_size: NA
v_call: TRBV27
d_call: TRBD2
cdr3_aa: CASSLMLAGQETQYF

clone_size: NA
v_call: TRBV7-9
d_call: TRBD1
cdr3_aa: CASSLPWGQGADNEQFF

clone_size: NA
v_call: TRBV15
d_call: NA
cdr3_aa: CATSRDTLGPQYGYTF

clone_size: NA
v_call: TRBV19
d_call: NA
cdr3_aa: CASSYGLFSGNTIYF

clone_size: NA
v_call: TRBV11-3
d_call: NA
cdr3_aa: CASSSVLSGYNEQFF

clone_size: NA
v_call: TRBV13
d_call: NA
cdr3_aa: CASSPQGSQVSAEAFF

clone_size: NA
v_call: TRBV4-1
d_call: NA
cdr3_aa: CASSQQTGVPEAFF

clone_size: NA
v_call: TRBV30
d_call: NA
cdr3_aa: CAWIFRRKGQETQYF

clone_size: NA
v_call: TRBV27
d_call: TRBD2
cdr3_aa: CASRPGTSVQETQYF